This T cell receptor (beta chain) originates from a study of identical twins. This CDR3 contains 12 residues. Trimming pared 7 bases from V and 6 bases from J, leaving 12 bases between. TCRdb used MiXCR to reprocess the 5' RACE reads, holding one entry per CDR3 protein. This sample has about 920,000 distinct CDR3 sequences, with 9% to 15% found just once. These data were also filed under a second study, of yellow fever vaccine responses in identical twins.

The sample consisted of PBMCs. This sequence originates from a woman aged 18-29 years in good health. J is TRBJ1-2 and V is TRBV12-3 or TRBV12-4, with D tentatively TRBD1 (5 bases). The CDR3 loop reads CASTLGGDGYTF. In DNA, the CDR3 is TGTGCCAGCACCCTGGGAGGGGATGGCTACACCTTC.